This paragraph covers one T cell receptor (beta chain) sequence. Its antigen remains unknown. This record comes from a study of identical twins. General study results and limits: The study drew conclusions from cross-sectional statistical analysis, not from following the same donors.

Germline loops: CDR1 SGHRS, CDR2 YFSETQ. V lost 3 bases and J 4 bases, leaving 7 bases between the germline ends. The CDR3 runs 13 residues. Template switching added a universal primer binding site, and final cDNA carried unique molecular identifiers. TCRdb passed the 5' RACE reads through MiXCR, listing each CDR3 protein once. The table includes a few hundred thousand distinct CDR3 sequences, 9.5% to 15% detected once. These sequences were also reported in another study, on yellow fever vaccine responses in identical twins.

This TCR was recovered from a woman under 30 in good health. The chain combines TRBV5-1 with TRBJ2-2, with D uncertain. The material sequenced was memory (CD45RO+) T cells sorted from blood. In nucleotides, the CDR3 is TGCGCCAGCAGCTCCCTCACCACCGGGGAGCTGTTTTTT. This encodes CASSSLTTGELFF.